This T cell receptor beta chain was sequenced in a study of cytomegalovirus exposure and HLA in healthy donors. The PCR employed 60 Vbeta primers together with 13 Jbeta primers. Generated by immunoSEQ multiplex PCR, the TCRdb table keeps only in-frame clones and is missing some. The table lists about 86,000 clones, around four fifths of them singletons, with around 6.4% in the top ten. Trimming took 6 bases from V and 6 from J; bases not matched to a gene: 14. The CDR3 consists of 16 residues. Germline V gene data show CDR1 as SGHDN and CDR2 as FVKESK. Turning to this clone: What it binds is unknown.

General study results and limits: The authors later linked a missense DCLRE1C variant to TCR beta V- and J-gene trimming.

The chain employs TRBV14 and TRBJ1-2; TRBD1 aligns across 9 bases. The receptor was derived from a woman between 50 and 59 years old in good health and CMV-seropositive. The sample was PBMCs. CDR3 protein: CASSSIQGASGHGYTF. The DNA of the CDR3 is TGTGCCAGCAGTTCAATACAGGGGGCTTCGGGACATGGCTACACCTTC.